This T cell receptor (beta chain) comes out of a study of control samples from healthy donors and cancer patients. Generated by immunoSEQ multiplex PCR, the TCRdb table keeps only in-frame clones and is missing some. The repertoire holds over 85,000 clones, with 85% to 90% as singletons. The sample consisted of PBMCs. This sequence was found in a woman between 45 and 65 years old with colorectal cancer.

This CDR3 reads CASSQGQGGGNTIYF. CDR3 in DNA: TGCGCCAGCAGCCAAGGACAGGGGGGAGGAAACACCATATATTTT. The chain links TRBV4-1 to TRBJ1-3, with TRBD1 matching 9 bases. This CDR3 comprises 15 residues. Germline V gene lookup returns CDR1 MGHRA and CDR2 YSYEKL. J was trimmed by 4 bases and V by 1 base; bases with no gene match: 2.